This TCR beta chain originates from a study of cytomegalovirus exposure and HLA in healthy donors. Regarding the study as a whole: The authors excluded some V segments, including TRBV6-2 and TRBV6-3, as indistinguishable. In an earlier analysis, about 87% or about 30%: the productive usage of most TCR beta V segments. Clonal expansion, a later analysis showed, was greater in HLA-associated TCR beta chains than in equally common others.

Of note for this clone: The target antigen is unknown.

CDR3 length: 16 amino acids. Trimming took off 1 base at V and 7 bases at J, with 14 bases between the two ends. Germline V gives CDR1 SGHVS, CDR2 FNYEAQ. Primers included in the PCR were 60 Vbeta and 13 Jbeta primers. This table comes from immunoSEQ multiplex PCR, and its TCRdb copy is limited to in-frame clones, with some not included. This table holds more than 95,000 clones, 80% found once. The TCR was taken from a female donor in good health and CMV-seronegative. The material sequenced was PBMCs. The genes are TRBV7-6 and TRBJ1-6; no firm D call. The DNA for the CDR3 is TGTGCCAGCAGCTTAGGCCCTAGGAATTGGAATTCACCCCTCCACTTT. This codes for CASSLGPRNWNSPLHF.